These 8 T cell receptor beta chains were sequenced from one sample in a study of blood T cells in healthy people across ages (dated by TCRdb to the mid-2010s). Library creation used 5' RACE. The listed sequencing device is Illumina HiSeq 2500. A second about 7 to 12 cycle PCR used a sample-barcoded 5' primer and a J-beta primer mix. Using fastp trimming at Q25 and MiXCR clonotype assembly, TCRdb reanalyzed the public sequencing data and kept in-frame beta chains. Entries are consolidated by CDR3 protein sequence, retaining the most common genes and DNA. The table for this sample lists more than 900,000 distinct CDR3 sequences; roughly 29% of them were counted only once. The top ten clonotypes cover roughly 10% of the sample. These data are also associated with another study on T cells of mothers and their children.

Material: blood. The receptors stem from a woman in her forties in good health.

The CDR3 loop is CASSSTLDLSYEQYF. The CDR3 DNA reads as TGTGCCAGCAGCTCCACCTTGGACCTATCCTACGAGCAGTACTTC. The chain couples TRBV7-9 to TRBJ2-7; no firm D call. V was cut by 4 bases and J by 1 base, with 14 bases left in between. This CDR3 is built from 15 residues. Germline values: CDR1 SEHNR, CDR2 FQNEAQ (reference sequence). Complete variable domain (other parts from reference TRBV7-9 and TRBJ2-7): DTGVSQNPRHKITKRGQNVTFRCDPISEHNRLYWYRQTLGQGPEFLTYFQNEAQLEKSRLLSDRFSAERPKGSFSTLEIQRTEQGDSAMYLCASSSTLDLSYEQYFGPGTRLTVT.

The J gene is TRBJ2-3, the V gene TRBV28, with D possibly matching TRBD2 (6 bases). The V end was cut by 8 bases, the J end by 8 bases, with 17 bases between. The CDR3 runs 13 residues. Germline loops: CDR1 MDHEN, CDR2 SYDVKM. As DNA, the CDR3 is TGTGCCAGCCGCCCCCCCGTGGGGGGTACGCAGTATTTT. This encodes CASRPPVGGTQYF. Complete variable domain (other parts from reference TRBV28 and TRBJ2-3): DVKVTQSSRYLVKRTGEKVFLECVQDMDHENMFWYRQDPGLGLRLIYFSYDVKMKEKGDIPEGYSVSREKKERFSLILESASTNQTSMYLCASRPPVGGTQYFGPGTRLTVL.

This clonotype has at least ten counts. The J gene is TRBJ1-1, the V gene TRBV7-8; D possibly corresponds to TRBD1 (5 bases). Per the germline V gene, CDR1 is SGHVS and CDR2 is FQNEAQ. V was pared by 1 base and J by 4 bases, with 10 bases between. This CDR3 spans 14 amino acids. CDR3 residues: CASSLGGRATEAFF. The DNA for the CDR3 is TGTGCCAGCAGCTTAGGGGGCAGGGCCACTGAAGCTTTCTTT.

This clonotype has at least ten counts. J is TRBJ2-7 and V is TRBV29-1, with D maybe TRBD2 (6 bases). The CDR3 runs to 10 residues. V was trimmed by 5 bases and J by 6 bases, leaving 8 bases between them. The germline V gene encodes CDR1 SQVTM and CDR2 ANQGSEA. The CDR3 region is CSVREAEQYF. Written as DNA, the CDR3 is TGCAGCGTTAGGGAGGCCGAGCAGTACTTC.

Comment on this clonotype: Possible read error: a much larger clone is one base away. The V gene is TRBV6-6, the J gene TRBJ2-6; D gene ambiguous. The CDR3 runs 16 residues. Germline CDR1 reads MNHNY; CDR2 reads SVGAGI (reference sequence). Trimming took off 7 bases at V and 2 bases at J, with 15 bases between the two ends. Written as DNA, the CDR3 is TGTGCCAGCATTACTCAGCTCGGCCCTGGGGCCAACGTCCTGACTTTC. Encoded protein: CASITQLGPGANVLTF.

The chain uses TRBV18 and TRBJ2-5, with D perhaps TRBD2 (5 bases). CDR3 length: 14 residues. V was clipped by 6 bases and J by 7 bases, with 18 bases between them. Germline lookup yields CDR1 KGHSH and CDR2 LQKENI. The DNA for the CDR3 is TGTGCCAGCTCCTCGGCGGGTCCGGAGGTGACCCAGTACTTC. It yields the protein CASSSAGPEVTQYF.

V is TRBV6-1 and J is TRBJ1-2; TRBD1 aligns across 8 bases. The trim removed 6 bases at V and 7 bases at J, leaving 10 bases unmatched. Germline assignment: CDR1 MNHNS and CDR2 SASEGT. There are 14 residues in the CDR3. The CDR3 bases are TGTGCCAGCAGCGGCTTAGGGACAGGCTGTGGCTACACCTTC. This encodes CASSGLGTGCGYTF.

Regarding this clonotype: With a much larger clone just one base away, this may be a read error. The V gene is TRBV12-3 or TRBV12-4, the J gene TRBJ2-7; 8 nucleotides agree with TRBD2. The CDR3 covers 16 residues. V gave up 2 bases and J gave up 1 base; unmatched junction bases: 7. This CDR3 reads CASSLNRGLGSYEQYF. The CDR3 nucleotides are TGTGCCAGCAGTTTAAATCGGGGACTAGGGTCCTACGAGCAGTACTTC.